The 30 T cell receptor beta chains below all came from one sample that was sequenced in a study of cytotoxic CD8 clonotypes in ibrutinib-treated CLL. TCRdb keeps only in-frame clones here, not all; method: immunoSEQ multiplex PCR. The repertoire holds fewer than 400,000 clones, with roughly two thirds as singletons. The sequenced sample was PBMCs, obtained after 36 months of ibrutinib treatment. The receptors originated from a human donor with chronic lymphocytic leukemia.

This clone was counted only a few times. The V call is TRBV27, the J call TRBJ2-1; 13 positions match TRBD2. This CDR3 region has 15 residues. Germline lookup yields CDR1 MNHEY and CDR2 SMNVEV (reference sequence). V lost 5 bases to trimming and J lost 8 bases; unmatched junction nucleotides: 6. The chain's CDR3 is CASSMTSGGPYEQFF. The CDR3 DNA follows: TGTGCCAGCAGTATGACTAGCGGGGGGCCGTATGAGCAGTTCTTC.

This rearrangement joins TRBV5-6 to TRBJ2-3; TRBD1 agrees at 8 bases. With 4 bases clipped from V and 10 bases from J, the junction kept 5 bases outside the gene matches. The CDR3 sequence is 12 residues long. Per the germline V gene, CDR1 is SGHDT and CDR2 is YYEEEE. DNA of the CDR3: TGTGCCAGCAGCCTGGACAGGGATTCGCAGTATTTT. Amino acid sequence: CASSLDRDSQYF.

In this sample, this clone turned up a few times. The chain links TRBV5-1 to TRBJ1-4, with 8 bases identical to TRBD1. Germline V gene sequence: CDR1 SGHRS, CDR2 YFSETQ. The CDR3 contains 14 residues. V lost 4 bases and J lost 7; bases outside the gene matches: 6. CDR3 loop: CASSPGQGGEKLFF. For the CDR3, the DNA is TGCGCCAGCAGCCCCGGACAGGGAGGTGAAAAACTGTTTTTT.

The V call is TRBV7-9, the J call TRBJ2-1, with D possibly TRBD2 on 6 matching bases. V was cut by 3 bases and J by 10 bases, with 19 bases left in between. Germline V gene sequence: CDR1 SEHNR, CDR2 FQNEAQ (reference sequence). The CDR3 runs 15 residues. The CDR3 loop reads CASSFWREISPEQFF. The CDR3 region has the DNA TGTGCCAGCAGCTTCTGGCGGGAAATCTCTCCGGAGCAGTTCTTC.

J is TRBJ2-2 and V is TRBV19; 9 nucleotides line up with TRBD1. The CDR3 is 19 amino acids. V gave up 6 bases and J gave up 3 bases; unmatched junction bases: 17. Germline values: CDR1 LNHDA, CDR2 SQIVND (reference sequence). The CDR3 loop reads CASRPGQGIRLSDTGELFF. The CDR3 DNA follows: TGTGCCAGTAGGCCGGGACAGGGTATTAGATTAAGCGACACCGGGGAGCTGTTTTTT. The full variable domain, its missing parts supplied by reference TRBV19 and TRBJ2-2, is DGGITQSPKYLFRKEGQNVTLSCEQNLNHDAMYWYRQDPGQGLRLIYYSQIVNDFQKGDIAEGYSVSREKKESFPLTVTSAQKNPTAFYLCASRPGQGIRLSDTGELFFGEGSRLTVL.

The rearrangement joins TRBV4-1 to TRBJ2-7, with a tentative D call TRBD2 (5 bases). Germline V lookup: CDR1 MGHRA, CDR2 YSYEKL. V was trimmed by 1 base and J by 6 bases, leaving 13 bases between them. This CDR3 is built from 14 residues. In DNA form, the CDR3 reads TGCGCCAGCAGCCAAGTGGGCGGGCGCGGCGAGCAGTACTTC. It codes for CASSQVGGRGEQYF.

In its sample, this clone was seen once. The rearrangement uses TRBV2 and TRBJ2-1, with D perhaps being TRBD1 or TRBD2 (5 bases each). V was cut by 6 bases and J by 5 bases, with 17 bases left in between. From germline, CDR1 is SNHLY and CDR2 FYNNEI. The CDR3 loop spans 15 amino acids. CDR3 coding DNA: TGTGCCAGCAGGGGAACAAGGGACCAAAACAATGAGCAGTTCTTC. Its translation: CASRGTRDQNNEQFF.

This clone was seen a handful of times. The rearrangement links TRBV29-1 to TRBJ2-2; D is unclear. V dropped 1 base and J dropped 4 bases, with 1 base sitting between them. Germline CDR1 is SQVTM and CDR2 is ANQGSEA. The CDR3 is made up of 11 amino acids. In DNA form, the CDR3 reads TGCAGCGTTGAAGGCACCGGGGAGCTGTTTTTT. It is translated as CSVEGTGELFF.

CDR3 in amino acids: CATSRATGGKETQYF. The CDR3, as DNA: TGTGCCACCAGCAGAGCGACGGGTGGGAAAGAGACCCAGTACTTC. V gene TRBV15 combines with J gene TRBJ2-5; D gene ambiguous. Germline V gene data show CDR1 as LNHNV and CDR2 as YYDKDF (reference sequence). Trimming cost V 1 base and J 3 bases, with 12 bases left between them. The CDR3 loop spans 15 amino acids.

Concerning this clone itself: Germline is not matched at one junction end, which may reflect a read error. The chain employs TRBV2 and TRBJ2-7; 10 bases are shared with TRBD2. This CDR3 region has 15 residues. Germline V gives CDR1 SNHLY, CDR2 FYNNEI. As DNA, the CDR3 is TGTGTCAGCACCCTAACTAGCGGGACCTCCTACGAGCAGTACTTC. Amino acid sequence: CVSTLTSGTSYEQYF. The full variable domain, its missing parts supplied by reference TRBV2 and TRBJ2-7, is EPEVTQTPSHQVTQMGQEVILRCVPISNHLYFYWYRQILGQKVEFLVSFYNNEISEKSEIFDDQFSVERPDGSNFTLKIRSTKLEDSAMYFCVSTLTSGTSYEQYFGPGTRLTVT.

The chain links TRBV28 to TRBJ2-7, with D perhaps matching TRBD2 (5 bases). This CDR3 has 13 residues. Germline CDR1 and CDR2: MDHEN and SYDVKM. The ends were cut back, 5 bases at V and 2 bases at J, with 10 bases in the middle. The CDR3 DNA sequence: TGTGCCAGCAGTCCGGGGATACCCTACGAGCAGTACTTC. Translation: CASSPGIPYEQYF.

The V call is TRBV6-6, the J call TRBJ1-2; weak D call: TRBD1 (6 bases). V lost 2 bases, J lost 2 bases, and 9 bases lay in between. The CDR3 contains 14 residues. Looked up from germline, CDR1 is MNHNY and CDR2 is SVGAGI (reference sequence). Written as DNA, the CDR3 is TGTGCCAGCAGTTACGTCGGGGGCAACTATGGCTACACCTTC. Protein: CASSYVGGNYGYTF.

The chain joins TRBV28 to TRBJ1-4; TRBD1 is a possible D gene (6 bases). V dropped 4 bases and J dropped 0 bases, with 15 bases sitting between them. There are 17 residues in the CDR3. Per the germline V gene, CDR1 is MDHEN and CDR2 is SYDVKM. CDR3 sequence (DNA): TGTGCCAGCAGTTCGGGACACATTTCCTCAACTAATGAAAAACTGTTTTTT. This codes for CASSSGHISSTNEKLFF.

This clone is a singleton in its sample. The genes are TRBV7-9 and TRBJ2-7, with 7 nucleotides matching TRBD1. Germline CDR1 and CDR2: SEHNR and FQNEAQ (reference sequence). This CDR3 has 13 residues. The V gene end was trimmed by 6 bases and the J gene end by 4 bases; junction bases not matched to a gene: 6. The CDR3 DNA reads as TGTGCCAGCAGACCCGGACAGGCTTACGAGCAGTACTTC. Its translation is CASRPGQAYEQYF.

The chain employs TRBV6-1 and TRBJ2-2; D ambiguous. The CDR3 is 12 residues long. Per germline, CDR1 MNHNS and CDR2 SASEGT. The germline V and J ends were trimmed by 7 bases and 2 bases, with 5 bases remaining between them. CDR3 coding DNA: TGTGCCAGCATTAAAAACACCGGGGAGCTGTTTTTT. Translation: CASIKNTGELFF.

This clone was counted between two and nine times. The rearrangement uses TRBV5-1 and TRBJ2-7; 11 nucleotides line up with TRBD2. CDR1 SGHRS and CDR2 YFSETQ come from the germline V gene. The CDR3 covers 16 residues. Trimming removed 4 bases from V and 2 bases from J; junction bases left unmatched: 8. This chain's CDR3 is CASSTPGLAEAYEQYF. The CDR3, as DNA: TGCGCCAGCAGCACGCCGGGACTAGCGGAGGCCTACGAGCAGTACTTC.

This clone was observed a few times. The rearrangement uses TRBV19 and TRBJ2-7, with 10 bases aligning to TRBD1. Germline loops: CDR1 LNHDA, CDR2 SQIVND (reference sequence). CDR3 size: 15 residues. With V trimmed by 2 bases and J by 6 bases, 7 bases remained unmatched. In DNA form, the CDR3 reads TGTGCCAGTAGTATACGGGGGACAGGGGTCGCCGAGCAGTACTTC. It specifies CASSIRGTGVAEQYF. The whole variable domain, remainder taken from reference TRBV19 and TRBJ2-7, is DGGITQSPKYLFRKEGQNVTLSCEQNLNHDAMYWYRQDPGQGLRLIYYSQIVNDFQKGDIAEGYSVSREKKESFPLTVTSAQKNPTAFYLCASSIRGTGVAEQYFGPGTRLTVT.

This chain links TRBV27 with TRBJ2-5; D may be TRBD2 (6 bases). The germline CDR1 and CDR2 sequences are MNHEY and SMNVEV (reference sequence). The ends were cut back, 5 bases at V and 5 bases at J, with 12 bases in the middle. This CDR3 has 13 amino acids. The CDR3 protein is CASSSGRGETQYF. The CDR3 bases are TGTGCCAGCAGTAGCGGGCGCGGGGAGACCCAGTACTTC.

The chain carries TRBV28 and TRBJ2-5; no reliable D call. The CDR3 is 15 residues long. Trimming stripped 3 bases from V and 5 bases from J, with 16 bases between. CDR1 and CDR2 from the germline V gene are MDHEN and SYDVKM. As DNA, the CDR3 is TGTGCCAGCAGTTTGTTCCGGACCGGGCCGGAGACCCAGTACTTC. Translated: CASSLFRTGPETQYF.

This clone appeared a few times. The chain carries TRBV29-1 and TRBJ1-3; 7 positions match TRBD1. Germline V gene sequence: CDR1 SQVTM, CDR2 ANQGSEA. The CDR3 covers 12 residues. V shed 7 bases, J shed 2 bases, and the junction held 2 bases outside the gene matches. The chain's CDR3 is CSAQGTGNTIYF. The CDR3 DNA sequence: TGCAGCGCACAGGGGACTGGAAACACCATATATTTT.

The chain is built from TRBV7-6 and TRBJ2-3, with D maybe TRBD1 (6 bases). CDR3 length: 15 amino acids. V lost 2 bases and J lost 4, with 13 bases in between. Germline CDR1 SGHVS, CDR2 FNYEAQ. CDR3 protein: CASSLSRGRADTQYF. CDR3 bases: TGTGCCAGCAGCTTATCCAGGGGAAGGGCAGATACGCAGTATTTT.

In this sample, this clone turned up once. This chain uses TRBV29-1 with TRBJ2-5, with D unresolved. CDR3 length: 10 amino acids. Germline-derived CDR1 and CDR2 are SQVTM and ANQGSEA. Trimming left V 2 bases short and J 10 bases short, with 8 bases between. CDR3 in DNA: TGCAGCGTTGAATATAGGGACCAGTACTTC. Amino acid sequence: CSVEYRDQYF. Using reference TRBV29-1 and TRBJ2-5 for the parts outside the CDR3, the full variable domain is SAVISQKPSRDICQRGTSLTIQCQVDSQVTMMFWYRQQPGQSLTLIATANQGSEATYESGFVIDKFPISRPNLTFSTLTVSNMSPEDSSIYLCSVEYRDQYFGPGTRLLVL.

This clone was seen only a few times. This chain links TRBV4-3 with TRBJ2-3, with 7 nucleotides matching TRBD1. The CDR3 consists of 17 residues. Trimming cost V 0 bases and J 4 bases; bases outside gene matches: 10. Germline loops: CDR1 LGHNA, CDR2 YSLEER. CDR3 region: CASSQDRQGTFPDTQYF. CDR3 in DNA: TGCGCCAGCAGCCAAGACAGACAGGGCACCTTCCCAGATACGCAGTATTTT.

The rearrangement joins TRBV15 to TRBJ1-6; TRBD1 is a possible D gene (6 bases). The V end lost 5 bases, the J end lost 7 bases, and 15 bases lay between the germline ends. The CDR3 extends over 15 amino acids. Germline CDR1 reads LNHNV; CDR2 reads YYDKDF (reference sequence). The CDR3 DNA sequence: TGTGCCACCAGCCCCGGGACAAGTGAAAATTCACCCCTCCACTTT. It yields the protein CATSPGTSENSPLHF.

J is TRBJ2-7 and V is TRBV13, with 10 bases that match TRBD1. The germline CDR1 and CDR2 sequences are PRHDT and FYEKMQ (reference sequence). The V segment lost 5 bases and the J segment 3 bases; nucleotides outside the gene matches: 10. The CDR3 extends over 16 amino acids. The DNA for the CDR3 is TGTGCCAGCAGCAGACGAACCGGGACAGGGGTCTACGAGCAGTACTTC. The encoded protein is CASSRRTGTGVYEQYF.

This clone was counted once. The chain employs TRBV29-1 and TRBJ2-1; D is uncertain. The CDR3 contains 14 residues. The germline gives CDR1 SQVTM, CDR2 ANQGSEA. With 1 base removed from V and 0 bases from J, the gap between germline ends came to 7 bases. CDR3 nucleotide sequence: TGCAGCGTTGAAGTGTTCATCTCCTACAATGAGCAGTTCTTC. Protein product: CSVEVFISYNEQFF.

The chain carries TRBV6-6 and TRBJ1-2; the D gene is possibly TRBD1 (6 bases). Trimming removed 5 bases at V and 4 bases at J, with 17 bases between. The germline gives CDR1 MNHNY, CDR2 SVGAGI (reference sequence). The CDR3 runs to 15 residues. This CDR3 is CASSARQGGGYGYTF. The CDR3 bases are TGTGCCAGCAGTGCTCGACAAGGGGGAGGCTATGGCTACACCTTC.

The sample holds one count of this clone. The gene calls are TRBV9 and TRBJ1-4; D perhaps matches TRBD1 (6 bases). V gave up 4 bases and J gave up 7 bases, with 14 bases separating them. The CDR3 sequence is 14 residues long. CDR1 SGDLS and CDR2 YYNGEE come from the germline V gene. CDR3 loop: CASSPWGAREKLFF. DNA for the CDR3: TGTGCCAGCAGCCCCTGGGGGGCGCGTGAAAAACTGTTTTTT.

This chain connects TRBV6-5 to TRBJ1-1; D gene uncertain. Germline assignment: CDR1 MNHEY and CDR2 SVGAGI. The CDR3 is 13 amino acids. The ends were cut back, 2 bases at V and 1 base at J, with 5 bases in the middle. In DNA, the CDR3 is TGTGCCAGCAGTTACGGGAGGAACACTGAAGCTTTCTTT. Its protein product is CASSYGRNTEAFF.

This clone showed up just a few times. The chain has TRBV4-1 and TRBJ1-2, with D unresolved. This CDR3 has 15 residues. Germline V gene lookup returns CDR1 MGHRA and CDR2 YSYEKL. The V end lost 2 bases, the J end lost 0 bases, and 10 bases lay between the germline ends. CDR3 DNA sequence: TGCGCCAGCAGCCAACACAGTTCCGCTAACTATGGCTACACCTTC. Residues: CASSQHSSANYGYTF.